The 13 T cell receptor beta chains given below trace back to one sample, sequenced in a study of T cells in Graves' hyperthyroidism and ophthalmopathy. It was RNA transcripts that yielded the amplified TCR beta CDR3 regions. Carried out on the TCR CDR3, a first-round RT-PCR used the HTBI primer set. TCRdb itself ran the multiplex PCR reads through MiXCR, one entry per CDR3 protein. The sample lists roughly 570,000 distinct CDR3 sequences, about 45% seen once, with around 8% in the top ten. Sequenced sample: peripheral blood or thyroid tissue (not recorded which). The origin of the receptors is a woman aged 18-30 years with Graves' hyperthyroidism.

The table lists this clonotype with a few counts. This is likely a read error, given that the CDR3 carries no conserved phenylalanine or tryptophan at its end. The DNA is left out, because the CDR3 cannot be placed on it with certainty; the CDR3 is given as TCRdb lists it. The chain is built from TRBV12-3 or TRBV12-4 and TRBJ2-7; TRBD2, as called in the table, went unchecked against the DNA. The CDR3 is 12 amino acids in total, end residues counted. The CDR3 loop is CASSLSLSGLAG.

A remark on this clonotype: The junction shows a germline mismatch at one end, possibly a read error. This sequence joins TRBV3-1 and TRBJ2-7, with D hard to call. In germline, CDR1 is LGHDT, CDR2 YNNKEL (reference sequence). CDR3 length equals 15 residues. The CDR3 region is CAGSHDPTELYEQYF. The CDR3 nucleotides read TGTGCCGGCAGCCACGACCCGACGGAACTTTACGAGCAGTACTTC.

The J gene is TRBJ2-7, the V gene TRBV10-3; D is perhaps TRBD2 (6 bases). Looked up from germline, CDR1 is ENHRY and CDR2 is SYGVKD. Trimming took 3 bases from V and 1 from J, leaving 7 bases between them. The CDR3 totals 13 residues. CDR3: CAISDAGSYEQYF. Here the CDR3 DNA reads TGTGCCATCAGTGACGCGGGATCCTACGAGCAGTACTTC.

To note about this clonotype: A read error may be the cause here, since a much bigger clone is one base away. The chain uses TRBV13 and TRBJ1-2; a weak D match, TRBD1 (6 bases). V was shortened by 5 bases and J by 8 bases, with 24 bases between the two germline ends. The germline V gene has CDR1 PRHDT and CDR2 FYEKMQ (reference sequence). This CDR3 comprises 16 residues. The CDR3 DNA follows: TGTGCCAGCAGCACCGGGGACAAGGGTATAACTTTCGGCTACACCTTC. Protein sequence: CASSTGDKGITFGYTF.

V is TRBV2 and J is TRBJ1-2, with 7 positions matching TRBD1. CDR1 and CDR2 from the germline V gene are SNHLY and FYNNEI. This CDR3 region has 15 residues. The V segment lost 6 bases and the J segment 3 bases; nucleotides outside the gene matches: 10. The CDR3 loop is CASRDSRGSDYGYTF. Here the CDR3 DNA reads TGTGCCAGCAGGGACTCCAGGGGGTCGGACTATGGCTACACCTTC.

As for this clonotype: The junction departs from the called germline gene at one end, perhaps through a read error. The chain is built from TRBV29-1 and TRBJ2-1; 8 nucleotides match TRBD2. This CDR3 is 13 amino acids long. In germline, CDR1 is SQVTM, CDR2 ANQGSEA. The CDR3 coding sequence is TGTGCCAGCAGCCTGGGACTAGTGTATGAGCAGTTCTTC. Its translation is CASSLGLVYEQFF.

The chain employs TRBV20-1 and TRBJ2-5, with TRBD1 matching over 8 bases. Germline V CDR1 and CDR2: DFQATT, SNEGSKA (reference sequence). The CDR3 covers 12 residues. CDR3 sequence reads: CRRGQGPETQYF. For the CDR3, the DNA is TGCAGACGCGGACAGGGCCCAGAGACCCAGTACTTC.

This clonotype was detected only a few times. The rearrangement uses TRBV9 and TRBJ2-7; 8 bases agree with TRBD1. V shed 2 bases, J shed 3 bases, and the junction held 4 bases outside the gene matches. The CDR3 runs 14 residues. Looked up from germline, CDR1 is SGDLS and CDR2 is YYNGEE. This chain's CDR3 is CASSVRDRSYEQYF. CDR3 bases: TGTGCCAGCAGCGTCCGGGACAGGAGCTACGAGCAGTACTTC.

For this clonotype: A much larger clonotype is one base distant, so this may be a read error. V gene TRBV5-5 combines with J gene TRBJ1-5; the D gene is possibly TRBD1 (6 bases). Germline lookup yields CDR1 SGHKS and CDR2 YYEKEE (reference sequence). This CDR3 spans 15 amino acids. The CDR3, as DNA: TGTGCCAGCAGCTTGGATTTACAGGGCAATCAGCCCCATCATTTT. Protein: CASSLDLQGNQPHHF. The variable domain in full, completed from reference TRBV5-5 and TRBJ1-5, reads DAGVTQSPTHLIKTRGQQVTLRCSPISGHKSVSWYQQVLGQGPQFIFQYYEKEERGRGNFPDRFSARQFPNYSSELNVNALLLGDSALYLCASSLDLQGNQPHHFGDGTRLSIL.

This chain connects TRBV20-1 to TRBJ2-7; 9 bases map to TRBD1. The CDR3 spans 15 residues. Germline values: CDR1 DFQATT, CDR2 SNEGSKA (reference sequence). Trimming took 6 bases from V and 2 from J; bases not matched to a gene: 11. The chain's CDR3 is CSASSPGQGPYEQYF. CDR3 in DNA: TGCAGTGCCAGCAGCCCGGGACAGGGCCCCTACGAGCAGTACTTC.

The chain uses TRBV29-1 and TRBJ1-3; D unresolved. Germline loops: CDR1 SQVTM, CDR2 ANQGSEA. CDR3 length equals 14 residues. V was pared by 6 bases and J by 0 bases, with 12 bases between. CDR3 residues: CSVDGPNSGNTIYF. In DNA, the CDR3 is TGCAGCGTAGACGGGCCCAACTCTGGAAACACCATATATTTT.

The chain recombines TRBV7-9 with TRBJ2-7, with 8 bases identical to TRBD2. CDR1 and CDR2 from the germline V gene are SEHNR and FQNEAQ (reference sequence). The CDR3 consists of 15 residues. V trimming: 8 bases; J trimming: 7 bases; junction bases outside the gene matches: 16. The CDR3 DNA reads as TGTGCCAGCTTTAACGAGCGGGAGTCGCCGGGTGAGCAGTACTTC. This codes for CASFNERESPGEQYF.

A word on this clonotype: Since a much larger clone is just one base distant, this may be a read error. The genes are TRBV10-3 and TRBJ2-7; D gene uncertain. This CDR3 has 14 amino acids. Germline assignment: CDR1 ENHRY and CDR2 SYGVKD. CDR3 coding DNA: TGTGCCAGCAGTTACCCCAGGAGTTCGAGGGAGCAGTACTTC. Encoded protein: CASSYPRSSREQYF.